Shown below are 27 T cell receptor beta chains from a single sample sequenced in a study of cytomegalovirus exposure and HLA in healthy donors. PCR used 60 Vbeta primers and 13 Jbeta primers. Clones were read by immunoSEQ multiplex PCR, and TCRdb kept only the in-frame ones, dropping some. The data contain 75,000 to 90,000 clones, under 80% of them singletons. Sample: PBMCs. The receptor source for this set is a man aged 60 to 69 in good health and CMV-seronegative.

This chain uses TRBV2 with TRBJ1-3; no clear D gene. Trimming took off 7 bases at V and 1 base at J, with 11 bases between the two ends. The CDR3 length is 14 residues. The germline gives CDR1 SNHLY, CDR2 FYNNEI. CDR3 sequence: CASKREASGNTIYF. The CDR3 nucleotides read TGTGCCAGCAAGAGGGAAGCTTCTGGAAACACCATATATTTT.

In this sample, this clone turned up a few times. V and J are TRBV4-1 and TRBJ1-5, with D perhaps matching TRBD1 (5 bases). Germline CDR1 MGHRA, CDR2 YSYEKL. V lost 3 bases and J 2 bases, leaving 11 bases between the germline ends. This CDR3 contains 15 residues. Written as DNA, the CDR3 is TGCGCCAGCAGCCAGGCATGGGGGGGCAATCAGCCCCAGCATTTT. The encoded protein is CASSQAWGGNQPQHF.

This clone was recorded a few times. This chain joins TRBV23-1 and TRBJ2-5; 8 bases agree with TRBD1. TRBV23-1 is treated as an ORF (open reading frame) with a function not yet certain. The CDR3 contains 15 residues. V dropped 0 bases and J dropped 5; count of bases not matched to a gene: 5. This CDR3 reads CASSQSRGLRETQYF. DNA for the CDR3: TGCGCCAGCAGTCAATCCAGGGGGCTAAGGGAGACCCAGTACTTC.

This clone was seen more than once but under ten times. The chain couples TRBV5-6 to TRBJ2-7; a weak D match, TRBD1 (6 bases). Trimming removed 2 bases from V and 7 bases from J, with 10 bases in between. The CDR3 length is 12 residues. The germline V gene has CDR1 SGHDT and CDR2 YYEEEE. The CDR3 sequence is CASSLGTPEQYF. The CDR3 coding sequence is TGTGCCAGCAGCTTAGGGACACCGGAGCAGTACTTC.

The rearrangement joins TRBV7-8 to TRBJ2-3, with D maybe TRBD2 (6 bases). Germline CDR1 reads SGHVS; CDR2 reads FQNEAQ. The CDR3 covers 17 residues. V shed 4 bases and J shed 5 bases, with 22 bases lying between them. CDR3 residues: CASSSPSRGTFEDTQYF. CDR3 DNA: TGTGCCAGCAGCTCACCCTCACGGGGGACCTTCGAAGATACGCAGTATTTT.

The chain employs TRBV5-1 and TRBJ1-1, with 7 bases fitting TRBD1. This CDR3 contains 13 residues. Germline V gene data show CDR1 as SGHRS and CDR2 as YFSETQ. Germline trimming cut 0 bases from V and 8 bases from J; bases unmatched to any gene: 4. The DNA of the CDR3 is TGCGCCAGCAGCTTGGGCAGGGGGGTCGAAGCTTTCTTT. Amino acids: CASSLGRGVEAFF. Full variable domain (outside the CDR3, taken from reference TRBV5-1 and TRBJ1-1): KAGVTQTPRYLIKTRGQQVTLSCSPISGHRSVSWYQQTPGQGLQFLFEYFSETQRNKGNFPGRFSGRQFSNSRSEMNVSTLELGDSALYLCASSLGRGVEAFFGQGTRLTVV.

The gene calls are TRBV6-1 and TRBJ2-1, with TRBD1 matching over 7 bases. From germline, CDR1 is MNHNS and CDR2 SASEGT. The CDR3 is 15 amino acids. V shed 3 bases, J shed 7 bases, and the junction held 9 bases outside the gene matches. CDR3 amino acids: CASSDRDRRLNEQFF. CDR3 coding DNA: TGTGCCAGCAGTGATCGGGACAGAAGACTTAATGAGCAGTTCTTC.

The chain couples TRBV10-3 to TRBJ2-7, with TRBD2 matching 9 bases. This CDR3 contains 17 residues. V gave up 2 bases and J gave up 0 bases; unmatched junction bases: 8. Germline V gene lookup returns CDR1 ENHRY and CDR2 SYGVKD. The CDR3 region is CAISEPLAGELSYEQYF. The CDR3 region has the DNA TGTGCCATCAGTGAGCCCTTAGCGGGGGAGCTCTCCTACGAGCAGTACTTC.

There are a few counts of this clone. J is TRBJ2-5 and V is TRBV14; D is unresolved. The J call is in doubt because the DNA end fits TRBJ2-7 better. Germline V gene lookup returns CDR1 SGHDN and CDR2 FVKESK. CDR3 length equals 11 residues. Here the CDR3 DNA reads TGTGCCAGCAGCCAAACCTACGAGCAGTACTTC. Its protein is CASSQTYEQYF.

This clone occurred a few times. V usage is TRBV19 and J usage is TRBJ2-7; D possibly corresponds to TRBD1 (5 bases). This CDR3 is 13 amino acids long. Germline CDR1 LNHDA, CDR2 SQIVND (reference sequence). With 4 bases removed from V and 3 bases from J, the gap between germline ends came to 10 bases. The CDR3 nucleotides read TGTGCCAGTAGTACGACAGAGAACTACGAGCAGTACTTC. This gives the protein CASSTTENYEQYF.

V gene TRBV7-2 combines with J gene TRBJ1-2; TRBD1 agrees at 11 bases. V lost 3 bases, J lost 9 bases, and 3 bases stayed unmatched. Germline assignment: CDR1 SGHTA and CDR2 FQGNSA. The CDR3 is 13 residues long. CDR3 protein: CASSFGQGASYTF. CDR3 sequence (DNA): TGTGCCAGCAGCTTTGGACAGGGGGCAAGCTACACCTTC.

The chain links TRBV7-2 to TRBJ2-1; the D gene is possibly TRBD2 (6 bases). CDR1 is SGHTA, CDR2 FQGNSA, per germline. V gave up 5 bases and J gave up 3 bases, with 20 bases separating them. This CDR3 comprises 17 residues. The CDR3 DNA follows: TGTGCCAGCAGCGGGAGCGGAACAGGACTACGCTACAATGAGCAGTTCTTC. Translating it yields CASSGSGTGLRYNEQFF. Complete variable domain (other parts from reference TRBV7-2 and TRBJ2-1): GAGVSQSPSNKVTEKGKDVELRCDPISGHTALYWYRQSLGQGLEFLIYFQGNSAPDKSGLPSDRFSAERTGGSVSTLTIQRTQQEDSAVYLCASSGSGTGLRYNEQFFGPGTRLTVL.

V and J are TRBV27 and TRBJ2-4; no firm D call. V was cut by 2 bases and J by 6 bases, with 8 bases left in between. CDR1 is MNHEY, CDR2 SMNVEV, per germline (reference sequence). CDR3 length: 13 amino acids. CDR3 DNA: TGTGCCAGCAGTTTAGGAAACAGAAACATTCAGTACTTC. It is translated as CASSLGNRNIQYF.

A remark on this clone: One end of the junction does not line up with germline, which may come from a read error. The same CDR3 arises from other DNA sequences in this sample as well. V usage is TRBV6-1 and J usage is TRBJ1-2; weak D call: TRBD1 (5 bases). The V gene's germline CDR1 is MNHNS and CDR2 SASEGT. CDR3 length: 13 amino acids. In nucleotides, the CDR3 is TGTGCCAGCCGACAGCCCTCAAACTATGGTTACACCTTC. Translation gives CASRQPSNYGYTF.

This clone showed up just once. The CDR3 DNA is TGCGCCAGCAGCTTGACGCCCGGGTCTCCCATACAGCCCCAGCATTTT. Its protein is CASSLTPGSPIQPQHF. The V call is TRBV5-1, the J call TRBJ1-5; D unclear. The CDR3 is 16 amino acids. Looked up from germline, CDR1 is SGHRS and CDR2 is YFSETQ. V was trimmed by 1 base and J by 7 bases, leaving 18 bases between them.

The CDR3 here is CASSLIGGLRTEAFF. In DNA form, the CDR3 reads TGTGCCAGCAGCTTAATCGGGGGGCTGAGGACTGAAGCTTTCTTT. This chain uses TRBV7-2 with TRBJ1-1; perhaps TRBD1 as D (6 bases). There are 15 residues in the CDR3. Germline V gene sequence: CDR1 SGHTA, CDR2 FQGNSA. V lost 2 bases and J lost 5, with 15 bases in between.

The chain has TRBV6-5 and TRBJ1-4; D may be TRBD1 (6 bases). The CDR3 is 15 amino acids. V lost 10 bases to trimming and J lost 4 bases, with 19 bases between them. Germline assignment: CDR1 MNHEY and CDR2 SVGAGI. CDR3 sequence reads: CATRGTGNDNEKLFF. Here the CDR3 DNA reads TGTGCCACCAGGGGTACAGGAAACGATAATGAAAAACTGTTTTTT.

This sequence joins TRBV4-2 and TRBJ1-1; D remains ambiguous. The length of the CDR3 is 14 residues. Germline CDR1 reads LGHNA; CDR2 reads YNFKEQ. Trimming took off 4 bases at V and 0 bases at J, with 9 bases between the two ends. CDR3 in amino acids: CASSRARMNTEAFF. The CDR3 DNA is TGTGCCAGCAGCCGGGCACGCATGAACACTGAAGCTTTCTTT.

The V call is TRBV5-1, the J call TRBJ1-2; 8 nucleotides line up with TRBD1. Per the germline V gene, CDR1 is SGHRS and CDR2 is YFSETQ. The junction had 4 bases not matched to a gene; V was cut back by 2 bases and J by 4 bases. This CDR3 is built from 14 residues. This CDR3 is CASSFQGALYGYTF. The CDR3 DNA sequence: TGCGCCAGCAGCTTCCAGGGGGCTCTCTATGGCTACACCTTC.

The table lists this clone with a count of one. The genes are TRBV14 and TRBJ2-7; D unresolved. Trimming stripped 1 base from V and 2 bases from J, with 9 bases between. The germline gives CDR1 SGHDN, CDR2 FVKESK. The CDR3 has 14 residues. The CDR3 spells CASSQGPSPYEQYF. In DNA, the CDR3 is TGTGCCAGCAGCCAAGGGCCCTCCCCCTACGAGCAGTACTTC.

Comments on this clone: Other DNA sequences in this sample translate to the same CDR3. This rearrangement joins TRBV5-1 to TRBJ1-1; 9 positions match TRBD1. The CDR3 length is 14 residues. Trimming at V came to 3 bases and at J to 3 bases, leaving 3 bases not matched to a gene. Per the germline V gene, CDR1 is SGHRS and CDR2 is YFSETQ. In DNA, the CDR3 is TGCGCCAGCAGCTCCGGGACAGGGCACACTGAAGCTTTCTTT. It specifies CASSSGTGHTEAFF.

The V call is TRBV2, the J call TRBJ1-5; maybe TRBD1 (6 bases). Per germline, CDR1 SNHLY and CDR2 FYNNEI. With 2 bases removed from V and 4 bases from J, the gap between germline ends came to 18 bases. The CDR3 spans 17 residues. The CDR3 bases are TGTGCCAGCAGTGAAAGCTTGGAAAGGCAGGGGAATCAGCCCCAGCATTTT. It specifies CASSESLERQGNQPQHF.

This chain joins TRBV18 and TRBJ1-1; 7 bases align to TRBD1. The length of the CDR3 is 16 residues. V shed 3 bases, J shed 1 base, and the junction held 8 bases outside the gene matches. Germline CDR1 and CDR2: KGHSH and LQKENI. CDR3 bases: TGTGCCAGCTCACCGGGACAGTACTTAAGGAACACTGAAGCTTTCTTT. This translates into CASSPGQYLRNTEAFF.

This clone was detected only a few times. The chain is built from TRBV10-3 and TRBJ1-5; 8 nucleotides line up with TRBD1. Germline trimming cut 5 bases from V and 0 bases from J; bases unmatched to any gene: 3. Germline CDR1 ENHRY, CDR2 SYGVKD. The CDR3 runs 15 residues. The DNA for the CDR3 is TGTGCCATCAGTATCGGACAGGGTAGCAATCAGCCCCAGCATTTT. It codes for CAISIGQGSNQPQHF.

The chain links TRBV7-6 to TRBJ2-7, with 7 bases fitting TRBD1. J lost 2 bases, V lost 2 bases, and 0 bases had no gene match. Germline V CDR1 and CDR2: SGHVS, FNYEAQ. The CDR3 sequence is 13 residues long. CDR3 amino acids: CASSLTGAYEQYF. The CDR3 bases are TGTGCCAGCAGCTTAACAGGGGCCTACGAGCAGTACTTC.

The chain carries TRBV2 and TRBJ1-3; 9 bases are shared with TRBD1. The CDR3 loop spans 15 amino acids. After removal of 3 bases from V and 4 bases from J, the junction contained 4 bases not matched to a gene. Per the germline V gene, CDR1 is SNHLY and CDR2 is FYNNEI. The CDR3 region has the DNA TGTGCCAGCAGTGAGAACAGGGGGCTCGGAAACACCATATATTTT. As protein: CASSENRGLGNTIYF. Together with reference TRBV2 and TRBJ1-3, the CDR3 gives the full variable domain: EPEVTQTPSHQVTQMGQEVILRCVPISNHLYFYWYRQILGQKVEFLVSFYNNEISEKSEIFDDQFSVERPDGSNFTLKIRSTKLEDSAMYFCASSENRGLGNTIYFGEGSWLTVV.

The chain combines TRBV4-2 with TRBJ2-3; possibly TRBD2 for D (6 bases). Per the germline V gene, CDR1 is LGHNA and CDR2 is YNFKEQ. Deletions cut 1 base from V and 0 bases from J, with 14 bases between. The length of the CDR3 is 17 residues. The CDR3 region is CASSQGGRSWSTDTQYF. The CDR3 nucleotides are TGTGCCAGCAGCCAAGGAGGGAGGTCTTGGAGCACAGATACGCAGTATTTT.